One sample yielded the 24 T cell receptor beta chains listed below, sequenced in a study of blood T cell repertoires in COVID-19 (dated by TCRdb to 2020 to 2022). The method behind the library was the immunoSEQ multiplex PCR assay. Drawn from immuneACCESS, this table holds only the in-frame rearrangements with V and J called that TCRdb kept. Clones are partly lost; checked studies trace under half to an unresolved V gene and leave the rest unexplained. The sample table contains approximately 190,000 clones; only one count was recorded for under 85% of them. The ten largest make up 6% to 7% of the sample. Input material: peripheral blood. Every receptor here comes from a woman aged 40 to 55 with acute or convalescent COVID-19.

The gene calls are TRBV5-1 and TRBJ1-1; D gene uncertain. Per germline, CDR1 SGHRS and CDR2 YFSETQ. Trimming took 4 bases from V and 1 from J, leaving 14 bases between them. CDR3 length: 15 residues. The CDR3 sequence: CASSPDGEGNTEAFF. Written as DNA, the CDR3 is TGCGCCAGCAGCCCGGACGGGGAGGGGAACACTGAAGCTTTCTTT.

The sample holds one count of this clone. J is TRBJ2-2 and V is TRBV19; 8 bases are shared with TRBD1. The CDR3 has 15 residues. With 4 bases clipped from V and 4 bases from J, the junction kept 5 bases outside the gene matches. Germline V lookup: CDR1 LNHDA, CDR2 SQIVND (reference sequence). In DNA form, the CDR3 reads TGTGCCAGTAGTACCGGACAGGGCCTCACCGGGGAGCTGTTTTTT. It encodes CASSTGQGLTGELFF.

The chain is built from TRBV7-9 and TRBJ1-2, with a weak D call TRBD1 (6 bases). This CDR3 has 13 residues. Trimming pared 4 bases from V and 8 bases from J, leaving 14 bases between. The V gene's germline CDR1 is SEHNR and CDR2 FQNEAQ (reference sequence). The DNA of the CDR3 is TGTGCCAGCAGCTACAGGGTTGGGGAGGGCTACACCTTC. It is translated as CASSYRVGEGYTF.

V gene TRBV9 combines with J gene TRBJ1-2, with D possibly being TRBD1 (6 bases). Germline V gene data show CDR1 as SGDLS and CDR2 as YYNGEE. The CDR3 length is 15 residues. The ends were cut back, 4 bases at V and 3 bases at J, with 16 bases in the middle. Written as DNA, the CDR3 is TGTGCCAGCAGCTGGGGGACATCGTTATACTATGGCTACACCTTC. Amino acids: CASSWGTSLYYGYTF.

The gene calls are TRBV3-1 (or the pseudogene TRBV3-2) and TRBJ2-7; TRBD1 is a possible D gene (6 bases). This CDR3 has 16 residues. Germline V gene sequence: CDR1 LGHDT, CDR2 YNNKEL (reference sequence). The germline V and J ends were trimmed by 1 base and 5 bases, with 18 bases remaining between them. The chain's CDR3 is CASSQVQMGALDEQYF. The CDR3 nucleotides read TGTGCCAGCAGCCAAGTTCAGATGGGGGCTCTGGACGAGCAGTACTTC.

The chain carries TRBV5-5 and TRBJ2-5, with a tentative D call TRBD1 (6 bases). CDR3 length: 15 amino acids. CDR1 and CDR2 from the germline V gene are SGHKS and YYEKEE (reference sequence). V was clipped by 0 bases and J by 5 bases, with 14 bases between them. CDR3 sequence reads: CASSLVQGSMETQYF. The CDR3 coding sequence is TGTGCCAGCAGCTTGGTGCAGGGGAGTATGGAGACCCAGTACTTC.

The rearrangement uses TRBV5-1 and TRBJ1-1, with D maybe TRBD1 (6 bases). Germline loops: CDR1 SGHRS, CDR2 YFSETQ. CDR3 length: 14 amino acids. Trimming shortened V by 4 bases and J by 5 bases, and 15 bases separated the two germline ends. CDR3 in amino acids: CASSQAGVGTEAFF. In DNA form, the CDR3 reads TGCGCCAGCAGCCAGGCAGGGGTGGGTACTGAAGCTTTCTTT.

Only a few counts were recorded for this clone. CDR3 coding DNA: TGTGCCAGCAGCTTAGCGACACAGGGGGCTGGTGGCTACACCTTC. It translates to CASSLATQGAGGYTF. This chain joins TRBV7-2 and TRBJ1-2; 9 nucleotides line up with TRBD1. The CDR3 runs 15 residues. The ends lost 0 bases at V and 7 bases at J; junction bases unmatched: 6. Germline assignment: CDR1 SGHTA and CDR2 FQGNSA.

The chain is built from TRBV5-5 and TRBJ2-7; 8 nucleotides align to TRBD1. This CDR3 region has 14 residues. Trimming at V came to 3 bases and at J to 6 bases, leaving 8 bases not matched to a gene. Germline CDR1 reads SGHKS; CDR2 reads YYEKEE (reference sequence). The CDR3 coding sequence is TGTGCCAGCAGCTCGGACAGGGTTACGGGCGAGCAGTACTTC. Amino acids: CASSSDRVTGEQYF.

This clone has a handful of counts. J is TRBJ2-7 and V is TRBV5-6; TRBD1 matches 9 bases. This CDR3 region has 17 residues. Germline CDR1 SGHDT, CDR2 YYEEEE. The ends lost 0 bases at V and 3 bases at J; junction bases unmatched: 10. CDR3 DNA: TGTGCCAGCAGCTTGGAAGGTCCGGGGACAGGGTTCTACGAGCAGTACTTC. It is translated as CASSLEGPGTGFYEQYF.

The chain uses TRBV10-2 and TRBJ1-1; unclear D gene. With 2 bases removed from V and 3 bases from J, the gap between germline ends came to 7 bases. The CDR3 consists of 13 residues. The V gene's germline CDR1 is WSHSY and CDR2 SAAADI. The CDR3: CASSEGRDTEAFF. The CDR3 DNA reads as TGCGCCAGCAGTGAGGGTCGGGACACTGAAGCTTTCTTT.

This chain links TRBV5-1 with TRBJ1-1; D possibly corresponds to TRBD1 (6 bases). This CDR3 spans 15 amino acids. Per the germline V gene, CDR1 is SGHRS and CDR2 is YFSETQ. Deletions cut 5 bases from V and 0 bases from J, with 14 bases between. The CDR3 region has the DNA TGCGCCAGCAGTTTCGACAGGACAATGAACACTGAAGCTTTCTTT. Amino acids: CASSFDRTMNTEAFF.

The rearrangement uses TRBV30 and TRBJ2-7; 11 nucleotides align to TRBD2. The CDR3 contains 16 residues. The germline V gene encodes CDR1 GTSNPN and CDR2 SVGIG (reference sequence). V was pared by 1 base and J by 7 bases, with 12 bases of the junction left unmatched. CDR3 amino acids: CAWSASGRYLLREQYF. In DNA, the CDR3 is TGTGCCTGGAGTGCTAGCGGGAGGTACCTTTTGCGGGAGCAGTACTTC.

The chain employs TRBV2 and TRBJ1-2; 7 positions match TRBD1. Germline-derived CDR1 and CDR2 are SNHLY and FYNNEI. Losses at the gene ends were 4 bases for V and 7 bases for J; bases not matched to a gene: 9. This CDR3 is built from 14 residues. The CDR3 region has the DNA TGTGCCAGCAGTGCGCAACAGGGGATGGGTGGCTACACCTTC. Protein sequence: CASSAQQGMGGYTF. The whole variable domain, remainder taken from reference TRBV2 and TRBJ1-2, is EPEVTQTPSHQVTQMGQEVILRCVPISNHLYFYWYRQILGQKVEFLVSFYNNEISEKSEIFDDQFSVERPDGSNFTLKIRSTKLEDSAMYFCASSAQQGMGGYTFGSGTRLTVV.

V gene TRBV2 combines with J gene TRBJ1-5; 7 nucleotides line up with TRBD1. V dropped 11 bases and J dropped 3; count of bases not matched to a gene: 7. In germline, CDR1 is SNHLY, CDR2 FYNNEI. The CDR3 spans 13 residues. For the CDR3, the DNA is TGTGCCGGAACAGGGGAGGCCAATCAGCCCCAGCATTTT. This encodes CAGTGEANQPQHF.

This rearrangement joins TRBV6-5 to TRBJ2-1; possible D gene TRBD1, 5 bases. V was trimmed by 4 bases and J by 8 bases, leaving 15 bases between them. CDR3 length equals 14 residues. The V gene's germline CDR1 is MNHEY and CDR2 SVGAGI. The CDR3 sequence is CASSSQGIFDEQFF. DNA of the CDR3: TGTGCCAGCAGTTCCCAGGGTATATTCGATGAGCAGTTCTTC.

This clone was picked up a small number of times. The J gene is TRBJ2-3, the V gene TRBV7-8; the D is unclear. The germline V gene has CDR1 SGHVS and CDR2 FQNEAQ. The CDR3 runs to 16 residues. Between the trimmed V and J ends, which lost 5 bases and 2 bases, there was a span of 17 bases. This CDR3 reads CASSLNPVAFTDTQYF. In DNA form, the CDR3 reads TGTGCCAGCAGCCTAAACCCCGTAGCTTTCACAGATACGCAGTATTTT.

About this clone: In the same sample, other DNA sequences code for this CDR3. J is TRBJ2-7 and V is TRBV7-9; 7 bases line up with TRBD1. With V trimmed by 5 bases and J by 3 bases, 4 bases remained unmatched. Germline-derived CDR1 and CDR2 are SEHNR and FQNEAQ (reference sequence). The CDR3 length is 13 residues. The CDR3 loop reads CASSPRQGYEQYF. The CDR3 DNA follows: TGTGCCAGCAGCCCACGACAGGGCTACGAGCAGTACTTC.

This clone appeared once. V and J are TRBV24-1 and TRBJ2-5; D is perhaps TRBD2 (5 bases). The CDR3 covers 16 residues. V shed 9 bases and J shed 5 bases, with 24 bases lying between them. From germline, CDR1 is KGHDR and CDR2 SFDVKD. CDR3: CATPCPSAGGGETQYF. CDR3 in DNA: TGTGCCACCCCCTGCCCCTCCGCCGGAGGCGGGGAGACCCAGTACTTC.

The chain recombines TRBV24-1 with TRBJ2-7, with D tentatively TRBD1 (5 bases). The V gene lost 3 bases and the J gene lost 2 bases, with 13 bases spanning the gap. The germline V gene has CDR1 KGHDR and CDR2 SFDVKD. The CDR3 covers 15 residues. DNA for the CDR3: TGTGCCACCAGTGATACCCAGGGTCGACCCTACGAGCAGTACTTC. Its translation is CATSDTQGRPYEQYF.

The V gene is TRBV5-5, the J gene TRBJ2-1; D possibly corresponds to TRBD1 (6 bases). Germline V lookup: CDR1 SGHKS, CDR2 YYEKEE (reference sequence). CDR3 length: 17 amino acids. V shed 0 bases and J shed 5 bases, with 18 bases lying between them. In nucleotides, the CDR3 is TGTGCCAGCAGCTTGGCCGAAGGGAACAGGGTCGACAATGAGCAGTTCTTC. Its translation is CASSLAEGNRVDNEQFF.

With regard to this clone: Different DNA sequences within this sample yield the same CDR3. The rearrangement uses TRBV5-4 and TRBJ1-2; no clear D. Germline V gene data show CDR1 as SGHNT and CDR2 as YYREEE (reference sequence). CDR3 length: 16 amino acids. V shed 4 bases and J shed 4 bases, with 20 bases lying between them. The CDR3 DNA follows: TGTGCCAGCAGCCCCTTGACGGGAGGACGGCTCTATGGCTACACCTTC. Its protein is CASSPLTGGRLYGYTF. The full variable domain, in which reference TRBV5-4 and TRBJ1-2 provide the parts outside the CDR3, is ETGVTQSPTHLIKTRGQQVTLRCSSQSGHNTVSWYQQALGQGPQFIFQYYREEENGRGNFPPRFSGLQFPNYSSELNVNALELDDSALYLCASSPLTGGRLYGYTFGSGTRLTVV.

CDR3 sequence reads: CSVGTGYSNQPQHF. The DNA of the CDR3 is TGCAGCGTTGGGACAGGTTACTCCAATCAGCCCCAGCATTTT. The chain combines TRBV29-1 with TRBJ1-5; the match to TRBD1 covers 7 bases. The CDR3 has 14 residues. V gave up 4 bases and J gave up 3 bases; unmatched junction bases: 6. Germline V gene lookup returns CDR1 SQVTM and CDR2 ANQGSEA.

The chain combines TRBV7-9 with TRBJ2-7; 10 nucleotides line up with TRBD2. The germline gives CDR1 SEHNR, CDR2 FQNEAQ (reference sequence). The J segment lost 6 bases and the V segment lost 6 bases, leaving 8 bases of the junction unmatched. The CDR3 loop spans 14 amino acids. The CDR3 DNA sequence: TGTGCCAGCAGTCAACGGACTAGCGGATTCGAGCAGTACTTC. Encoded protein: CASSQRTSGFEQYF.